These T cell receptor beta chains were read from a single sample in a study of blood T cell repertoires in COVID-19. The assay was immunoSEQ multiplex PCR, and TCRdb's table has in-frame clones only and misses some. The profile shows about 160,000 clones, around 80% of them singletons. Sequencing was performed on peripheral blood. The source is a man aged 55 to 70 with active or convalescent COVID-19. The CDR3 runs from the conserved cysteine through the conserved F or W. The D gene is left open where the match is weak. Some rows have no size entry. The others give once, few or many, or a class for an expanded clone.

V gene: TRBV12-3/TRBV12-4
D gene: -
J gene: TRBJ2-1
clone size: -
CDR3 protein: CASSSSGVGEQFF
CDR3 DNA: TGTGCCAGCAGTTCTTCAGGGGTTGGTGAGCAGTTCTTC

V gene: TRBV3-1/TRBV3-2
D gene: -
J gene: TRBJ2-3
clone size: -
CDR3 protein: CASSTRSGGTDTQYF
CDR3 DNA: TGTGCCAGCAGCACCCGCTCCGGGGGTACAGATACGCAGTATTTT

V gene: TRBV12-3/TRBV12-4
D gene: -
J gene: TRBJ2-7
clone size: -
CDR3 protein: CASSPSYEQYF
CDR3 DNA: TGTGCCAGCAGCCCTTCCTACGAGCAGTACTTC

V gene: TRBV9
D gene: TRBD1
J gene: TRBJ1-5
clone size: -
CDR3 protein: CASSAEDRGEQPQHF
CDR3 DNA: TGTGCCAGCAGCGCTGAGGACAGGGGTGAGCAGCCCCAGCATTTT

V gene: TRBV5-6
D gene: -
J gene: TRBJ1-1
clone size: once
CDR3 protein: CASSLAFGQGPRGTEAFF
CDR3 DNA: TGTGCCAGCAGCTTGGCATTTGGGCAGGGGCCCAGGGGCACTGAAGCTTTCTTT

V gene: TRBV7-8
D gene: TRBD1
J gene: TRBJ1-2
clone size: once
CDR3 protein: CASSWGDSSYGYTF
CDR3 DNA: TGTGCCAGCAGCTGGGGGGACAGCTCTTATGGCTACACCTTC

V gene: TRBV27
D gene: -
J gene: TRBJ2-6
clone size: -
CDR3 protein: CASSWEGGHSGANVLTF
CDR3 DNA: TGTGCCAGCAGTTGGGAGGGGGGGCACTCTGGGGCCAACGTCCTGACTTTC

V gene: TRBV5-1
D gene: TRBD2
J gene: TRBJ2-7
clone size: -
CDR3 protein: CASSLGTSGTYEQYF
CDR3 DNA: TGCGCCAGCAGCTTAGGGACTAGCGGAACCTACGAGCAGTACTTC

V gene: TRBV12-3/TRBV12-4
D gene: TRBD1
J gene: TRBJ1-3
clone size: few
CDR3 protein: CASRTGPGNTIYF
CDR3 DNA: TGTGCCAGCAGGACAGGGCCTGGAAACACCATATATTTT

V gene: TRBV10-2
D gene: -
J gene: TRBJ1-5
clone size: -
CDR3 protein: CATGRGGQDQPQHF
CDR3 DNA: TGCGCCACAGGACGGGGAGGTCAGGATCAGCCCCAGCATTTT